The clone carrying this T cell receptor beta chain was seen more than once but under ten times. The CDR3 is made up of 13 amino acids. Trimming took 3 bases from V and 4 from J, leaving 9 bases between them. This record comes from a study of patients and donors after allogeneic stem cell transplantation. TCRdb reanalysed the RT-PCR reads using MiXCR and keeps one entry per CDR3 protein. Among approximately 140,000 distinct CDR3 sequences, approximately 37% were seen once, and the ten largest hold about 50%. The receptor's source is a human donor who was either an allogeneic HSCT recipient or a stem cell or donor lymphocyte infusion donor (not recorded which). It is not recorded whose cells these are; they may come from a transplant donor. The rearrangement links TRBV12-3 or TRBV12-4 to TRBJ1-2; D perhaps matches TRBD1 (5 bases). The sequencing sample was made of blood, either unsorted or a sorted T cell fraction (not recorded which). CDR3: CASSFGAVYGYTF. As DNA, the CDR3 is TGTGCCAGCAGTTTTGGGGCGGTCTATGGCTACACCTTC.